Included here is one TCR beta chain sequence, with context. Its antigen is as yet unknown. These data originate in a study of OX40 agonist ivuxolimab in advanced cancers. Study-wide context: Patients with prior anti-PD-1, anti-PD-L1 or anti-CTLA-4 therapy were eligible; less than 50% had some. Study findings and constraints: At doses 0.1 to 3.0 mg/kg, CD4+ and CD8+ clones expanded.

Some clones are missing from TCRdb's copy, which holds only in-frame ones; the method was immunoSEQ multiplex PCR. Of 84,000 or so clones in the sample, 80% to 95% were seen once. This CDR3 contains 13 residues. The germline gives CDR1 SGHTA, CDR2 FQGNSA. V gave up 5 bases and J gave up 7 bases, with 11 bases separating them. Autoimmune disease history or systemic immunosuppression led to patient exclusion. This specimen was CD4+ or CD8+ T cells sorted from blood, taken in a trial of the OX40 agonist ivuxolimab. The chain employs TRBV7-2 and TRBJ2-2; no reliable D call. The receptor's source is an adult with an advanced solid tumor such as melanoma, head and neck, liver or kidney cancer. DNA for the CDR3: TGTGCCAGCAGCCTTCACCCCGGCGGGGAGCTGTTTTTT. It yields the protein CASSLHPGGELFF.